Presented here are 21 T cell receptor beta chains from one specimen sequenced in a study of blood T cell repertoires in COVID-19. Here immunoSEQ multiplex PCR was the method, and the copy in TCRdb shows in-frame clones only, minus some. The sample lists more than 200,000 clones, around 85% occurring once. Specimen: peripheral blood. The source of these receptors is a woman in her forties or fifties with acute or convalescent COVID-19.

Only one count was recorded for this clone. The chain uses TRBV27 and TRBJ2-1, with 9 bases aligning to TRBD2. Germline V lookup: CDR1 MNHEY, CDR2 SMNVEV (reference sequence). V gave up 3 bases and J gave up 5 bases; unmatched junction bases: 2. The CDR3 spans 14 residues. CDR3 in amino acids: CASSFPSGDNEQFF. The CDR3 region has the DNA TGTGCCAGCAGTTTCCCTAGCGGGGACAATGAGCAGTTCTTC.

This clone was detected only once. The rearrangement joins TRBV2 to TRBJ2-1; 7 bases align to TRBD1. The trim removed 3 bases at V and 9 bases at J, leaving 8 bases unmatched. This CDR3 is 14 amino acids long. Germline assignment: CDR1 SNHLY and CDR2 FYNNEI. The CDR3 coding sequence is TGTGCCAGCAGTGAGTACAGGGGAATCGGTGAGCAGTTCTTC. Translation: CASSEYRGIGEQFF.

The rearrangement links TRBV28 to TRBJ1-4; D gene uncertain. Trimming took off 5 bases at V and 7 bases at J, with 17 bases between the two ends. The CDR3 runs to 15 residues. CDR1 MDHEN and CDR2 SYDVKM come from the germline V gene. The CDR3 coding sequence is TGTGCCAGCAGTGCTTACGGACGGGGAGGTGAAAAACTGTTTTTT. As protein: CASSAYGRGGEKLFF.

The chain has TRBV7-2 and TRBJ2-7, with D perhaps matching TRBD1 (6 bases). The V end was cut by 2 bases, the J end by 7 bases, with 9 bases between. CDR1 and CDR2 from the germline V gene are SGHTA and FQGNSA. The CDR3 sequence is 12 residues long. CDR3 DNA: TGTGCCAGCAGCTTATGGGGGCGGGAGCAGTACTTC. Translation gives CASSLWGREQYF.

This clone was seen once. The chain joins TRBV30 to TRBJ1-3; D gene uncertain. Trimming stripped 0 bases from V and 0 bases from J, with 12 bases between. CDR1 is GTSNPN and CDR2 is SVGIG in the germline V gene (reference sequence). This CDR3 is built from 16 residues. The CDR3 DNA reads TGTGCCTGGAGTGTATTGAGGCGGCCCTCTGGAAACACCATATATTTT. Translation: CAWSVLRRPSGNTIYF.

The chain couples TRBV18 to TRBJ2-2; 8 bases are shared with TRBD2. CDR3 length equals 15 residues. V was clipped by 6 bases and J by 6 bases; unmatched bases: 9. Looked up from germline, CDR1 is KGHSH and CDR2 is LQKENI. In nucleotides, the CDR3 is TGTGCCAGCTCCCCTACGACTAGCGCACCCGGGGAGCTGTTTTTT. As protein: CASSPTTSAPGELFF.

The V and J genes are TRBV10-3 and TRBJ2-7; 11 nucleotides agree with TRBD2. V gave up 7 bases and J gave up 0 bases; unmatched junction bases: 5. Germline V lookup: CDR1 ENHRY, CDR2 SYGVKD. There are 15 residues in the CDR3. The CDR3 protein is CAIMSSGGTSYEQYF. The CDR3 DNA is TGTGCCATCATGTCTAGCGGGGGGACCTCCTACGAGCAGTACTTC.

V gene TRBV7-2 combines with J gene TRBJ1-5, with D perhaps TRBD1 (5 bases). V was cut by 6 bases and J by 6 bases, with 15 bases left in between. The CDR3 length is 14 residues. Germline lookup yields CDR1 SGHTA and CDR2 FQGNSA. CDR3 protein: CASSYGGGSQPQHF. In DNA form, the CDR3 reads TGTGCCAGCAGTTACGGGGGGGGAAGTCAGCCCCAGCATTTT.

This clone has only a few counts. The chain carries TRBV3-1 (or the pseudogene TRBV3-2) and TRBJ2-4; tentatively, D is TRBD1 (6 bases). Trimming stripped 3 bases from V and 6 bases from J, with 18 bases between. The CDR3 covers 16 residues. Looked up from germline, CDR1 is LGHDT and CDR2 is YNNKEL (reference sequence). The CDR3 nucleotides are TGTGCCAGCAGCCACTCCCACAGGGCCCCGGCAAACATTCAGTACTTC. Protein product: CASSHSHRAPANIQYF.

This clone has only one observation. This chain links TRBV7-9 with TRBJ2-7, with D unresolved. CDR3 length: 13 residues. V lost 3 bases and J 0 bases, leaving 6 bases between the germline ends. Germline-derived CDR1 and CDR2 are SEHNR and FQNEAQ (reference sequence). DNA for the CDR3: TGTGCCAGCAGCTTTTGGGCCTCCTACGAGCAGTACTTC. Translating it yields CASSFWASYEQYF.

A word on this clone: At the DNA level, this CDR3 is encoded by other sequences in the same sample as well. This chain uses TRBV7-7 with TRBJ1-1; 10 bases line up with TRBD1. Germline values: CDR1 SSHAT, CDR2 FNYEAQ (reference sequence). J lost 6 bases, V lost 5 bases, and 3 bases had no gene match. This CDR3 region has 13 residues. The CDR3, as DNA: TGTGCCAGCAGCCAAGGACAGGGGGCTGAAGCTTTCTTT. It specifies CASSQGQGAEAFF. Together with reference TRBV7-7 and TRBJ1-1, the CDR3 gives the full variable domain: GAGVSQSPRYKVTKRGQDVTLRCDPISSHATLYWYQQALGQGPEFLTYFNYEAQPDKSGLPSDRFSAERPEGSISTLTIQRTEQRDSAMYRCASSQGQGAEAFFGQGTRLTVV.

The chain recombines TRBV6-4 with TRBJ2-7; maybe TRBD1 (6 bases). The germline V gene encodes CDR1 MRHNA and CDR2 SNTAGT. The V end lost 10 bases, the J end lost 3 bases, and 25 bases lay between the germline ends. The CDR3 totals 16 residues. CDR3 sequence: CATDPKASDSSYEQYF. The CDR3 bases are TGTGCCACCGACCCCAAAGCTTCGGACAGTAGCTACGAGCAGTACTTC.

The chain couples TRBV24-1 to TRBJ2-5; 12 nucleotides agree with TRBD1. The V gene's germline CDR1 is KGHDR and CDR2 SFDVKD. The ends lost 4 bases at V and 2 bases at J; junction bases unmatched: 7. The CDR3 is 17 residues long. The CDR3 DNA reads as TGTGCCACCAGTGAAGGGACAGGGGGCCAGCGGCAAGAGACCCAGTACTTC. This gives the protein CATSEGTGGQRQETQYF.

This clone was seen a single time. The V call is TRBV7-3, the J call TRBJ2-1; 9 positions match TRBD2. Germline trimming cut 3 bases from V and 1 base from J; bases unmatched to any gene: 1. Germline V gene data show CDR1 as SGHTA and CDR2 as FQGTGA. The CDR3 is made up of 15 amino acids. CDR3 bases: TGTGCCAGCAGCTTCAGCGGGGGGTCCTACAATGAGCAGTTCTTC. It encodes CASSFSGGSYNEQFF. The variable domain in full, with the rest retrieved from reference TRBV7-3 and TRBJ2-1, is GAGVSQTPSNKVTEKGKYVELRCDPISGHTALYWYRQSLGQGPEFLIYFQGTGAADDSGLPNDRFFAVRPEGSVSTLKIQRTERGDSAVYLCASSFSGGSYNEQFFGPGTRLTVL.

CDR3 bases: TGTGCCAGTAGGGGACAGGGGGCAAACACTGAAGCTTTCTTT. It specifies CASRGQGANTEAFF. The genes are TRBV19 and TRBJ1-1, with 12 bases that match TRBD1. The germline V gene has CDR1 LNHDA and CDR2 SQIVND (reference sequence). This CDR3 is 14 amino acids long. J gave up 2 bases and V 6 bases, and 1 base lay outside the gene matches.

A note on this clone: Other DNA sequences from this sample encode an identical CDR3 as well. The chain joins TRBV6-5 to TRBJ2-5; D is uncertain. The V end was cut by 2 bases, the J end by 2 bases, with 9 bases between. CDR1 is MNHEY, CDR2 SVGAGI, per germline. This CDR3 contains 14 residues. CDR3 sequence reads: CASSYGTEQETQYF. The CDR3 DNA is TGTGCCAGCAGTTACGGAACAGAACAAGAGACCCAGTACTTC.

J is TRBJ1-2 and V is TRBV5-1, with 12 nucleotides matching TRBD1. This CDR3 has 14 amino acids. Trimming cost V 0 bases and J 8 bases; bases outside gene matches: 2. Germline V gives CDR1 SGHRS, CDR2 YFSETQ. As DNA, the CDR3 is TGCGCCAGCAGCTTGGAGGGGACAGGGGGCGGCTACACCTTC. Protein sequence: CASSLEGTGGGYTF. The full variable domain, completed using reference TRBV5-1 and TRBJ1-2, is KAGVTQTPRYLIKTRGQQVTLSCSPISGHRSVSWYQQTPGQGLQFLFEYFSETQRNKGNFPGRFSGRQFSNSRSEMNVSTLELGDSALYLCASSLEGTGGGYTFGSGTRLTVV.

The rearrangement joins TRBV19 to TRBJ1-4, with 11 bases aligning to TRBD1. V gave up 7 bases and J gave up 7 bases; unmatched junction bases: 5. Germline assignment: CDR1 LNHDA and CDR2 SQIVND (reference sequence). The length of the CDR3 is 14 residues. In nucleotides, the CDR3 is TGTGCCAGTACGTCCGGACAGGGGGCTGAAAAACTGTTTTTT. This gives the protein CASTSGQGAEKLFF. The full variable domain, rest sourced from reference TRBV19 and TRBJ1-4, is DGGITQSPKYLFRKEGQNVTLSCEQNLNHDAMYWYRQDPGQGLRLIYYSQIVNDFQKGDIAEGYSVSREKKESFPLTVTSAQKNPTAFYLCASTSGQGAEKLFFGSGTQLSVL.

The rearrangement uses TRBV5-3 and TRBJ2-5, with TRBD2 matching 13 bases. TRBV5-3 is an open reading frame whose function is uncertain. Germline trimming cut 4 bases from V and 7 bases from J; bases unmatched to any gene: 7. The CDR3 loop spans 15 amino acids. The CDR3 loop reads CARSPGLAGVSTQYF. In DNA, the CDR3 is TGTGCCAGAAGCCCCGGACTAGCGGGGGTGTCGACCCAGTACTTC.

V is TRBV10-2 and J is TRBJ2-1; 9 bases map to TRBD2. V trimming: 7 bases; J trimming: 4 bases; junction bases outside the gene matches: 14. The length of the CDR3 is 17 residues. Per germline, CDR1 WSHSY and CDR2 SAAADI. CDR3 sequence: CASTWGSGGVGYNEQFF. The CDR3 DNA is TGCGCCAGCACTTGGGGTAGCGGGGGCGTCGGGTACAATGAGCAGTTCTTC.

The sample holds many counts of this clone. The V gene is TRBV28, the J gene TRBJ2-1; D may be TRBD1 (6 bases). Per germline, CDR1 MDHEN and CDR2 SYDVKM. V lost 7 bases and J lost 3, with 16 bases in between. The CDR3 is 15 amino acids. The CDR3 protein is CASTPPGVLYNEQFF. Written as DNA, the CDR3 is TGTGCCAGCACCCCCCCAGGGGTGCTCTACAATGAGCAGTTCTTC.